This TCR beta chain comes out of a study of T cell clusters in autoimmune cytopenias. This clonotype is identified as medium-sized from frequency. Antigen unknown. Germline loops: CDR1 SQVTM, CDR2 ANQGSEA. The CDR3 extends over 12 amino acids. Study-wide points: TRB repertoire shifts in secondary cytopenia and chronic lymphocytic leukemia mostly reflected lymphoma, not autoimmunity.

Approximately 36,000 genome equivalents of blood DNA were amplified for TRB. TRB rearrangements were amplified by touch-down multiplex PCR with mixed TRB-A/B primers. TCRdb reprocessed the multiplex PCR reads and keeps a single row for each CDR3 protein, giving no DNA. The sample holds 7,000 to 8,500 distinct CDR3 sequences. The chain combines TRBV29-1 with TRBJ1-1; TCRdb proposes TRBD1, but this gene call is untestable without DNA. The origin of this receptor is a human donor with an autoimmune cytopenia or autoimmune hepatitis (not recorded which). The material sequenced was peripheral blood. CDR3 sequence: CSVHGANTEAFF.